This T cell receptor (beta chain) was retrieved from a study of T-cell reconstitution after alpha-beta-depleted transplantation in children. Unique molecular identifiers were used in preparing the TCRbeta library. TCRdb independently ran MiXCR on the PCR reads; one entry per CDR3 protein. Here the sample spans about 480,000 distinct CDR3 sequences, approximately 13% being singletons. This clonotype was detected ten times or more. V lost 3 bases and J lost 1, with 12 bases in between. Germline V gives CDR1 LGHNA, CDR2 YSLEER. The CDR3 covers 15 residues. V gene TRBV4-3 combines with J gene TRBJ1-1; tentatively, D is TRBD1 (5 bases). Material: PBMCs from the stem cell graft donor, obtained from the stem cell graft. The sequence was collected from a human donor who donated a stem cell graft to a child with combined immunodeficiency. The CDR3 loop reads CASSQGPGTNTEAFF. For the CDR3, the DNA is TGCGCCAGCAGCCAGGGCCCTGGGACGAACACTGAAGCTTTCTTT.